One and the same sample provided the 30 T cell receptor beta chains below, sequenced in a study of CD8 T cells in Susac syndrome. RNA in amounts of roughly 0.5 to 1 ug was reverse transcribed with random hexamers. TCRdb used MiXCR to reprocess the immunoSEQ multiplex PCR reads, holding one entry per CDR3 protein. The table includes 150,000 to 200,000 distinct CDR3 sequences, roughly nine tenths detected once. Input material: CD4+ T cells from PBMCs. The origin of the receptors is a human donor with Susac syndrome.

Points on this clonotype: The germline gene is not matched at one end of the junction; a read error may be the cause. The genes are TRBV7-2 and TRBJ2-1; tentative D call: TRBD2 (6 bases). The CDR3 runs 12 residues. CDR1 SGHTA and CDR2 FQGNSA come from the germline V gene. CDR3 coding DNA: TGTGCCAGCAGCTTAGGGAGGCGGGGCGGCCTCTTC. Residues: CASSLGRRGGLF.

V usage is TRBV20-1 and J usage is TRBJ2-1; D ambiguous. The CDR3 consists of 16 residues. Germline CDR1 is DFQATT and CDR2 is SNEGSKA (reference sequence). V was clipped by 0 bases and J by 0 bases, with 12 bases between them. CDR3 sequence (DNA): TGCAGTGCTAGAGAATACGGCGGAAACTCCTACAATGAGCAGTTCTTC. It is translated as CSAREYGGNSYNEQFF.

The rearrangement uses TRBV6-6 and TRBJ2-7; a weak D match, TRBD2 (5 bases). The V gene's germline CDR1 is MNHNY and CDR2 SVGAGI (reference sequence). The CDR3 spans 13 residues. V shed 2 bases and J shed 3 bases, with 8 bases lying between them. This CDR3 is CASSYQRDYEQYF. CDR3 bases: TGTGCCAGCAGTTACCAGAGGGACTACGAGCAGTACTTC.

This chain connects TRBV12-3 or TRBV12-4 to TRBJ1-2, with 7 nucleotides matching TRBD1. The CDR3 sequence is 15 residues long. V trimming: 4 bases; J trimming: 3 bases; junction bases outside the gene matches: 8. The CDR3 reads CASSSHGQAHYGYTF. The CDR3 DNA reads TGTGCCAGCAGTTCCCACGGACAGGCCCACTATGGCTACACCTTC.

The chain uses TRBV20-1 and TRBJ2-1; D tentatively reads TRBD1 or TRBD2 (5 bases each). The V end was cut by 4 bases, the J end by 15 bases, with 16 bases between. The CDR3 length is 11 residues. In germline, CDR1 is DFQATT, CDR2 SNEGSKA (reference sequence). CDR3 DNA sequence: TGCAGTGCTAAAACCGGGACCCCCCCGTTCTTC. Protein sequence: CSAKTGTPPFF.

The chain has TRBV20-1 and TRBJ2-3; 16 positions agree with TRBD2. Germline CDR1 reads DFQATT; CDR2 reads SNEGSKA (reference sequence). This CDR3 spans 16 amino acids. With V trimmed by 6 bases and J by 7 bases, 10 bases remained unmatched. CDR3 loop: CSAIGTSGGVRNTQYF. The CDR3 bases are TGCAGTGCCATCGGGACTAGCGGGGGGGTTAGAAATACGCAGTATTTT.

The CDR3 spells CASSSLGGQGIGETQYF. The CDR3 DNA reads as TGTGCCAGCAGTTCTTTGGGGGGACAGGGGATAGGAGAGACCCAGTACTTC. The rearrangement links TRBV12-3 or TRBV12-4 to TRBJ2-5; 10 nucleotides agree with TRBD1. The CDR3 runs to 17 residues. V was pared by 4 bases and J by 4 bases, with 12 bases of the junction left unmatched.

The chain uses TRBV18 and TRBJ2-3; D call uncertain. CDR1 and CDR2 from the germline V gene are KGHSH and LQKENI. Trimming took off 3 bases at V and 0 bases at J, with 10 bases between the two ends. The CDR3 runs to 15 residues. The CDR3 spells CASSPYSSSTDTQYF. CDR3 nucleotides: TGTGCCAGCTCACCCTACAGCTCTAGCACAGATACGCAGTATTTT.

The V and J genes are TRBV3-1 and TRBJ1-2, with TRBD1 matching over 12 bases. CDR3 length equals 14 residues. With 2 bases clipped from V and 8 bases from J, the junction kept 3 bases outside the gene matches. From germline, CDR1 is LGHDT and CDR2 YNNKEL (reference sequence). The CDR3 loop reads CASSQRDRGQGYTF. CDR3 bases: TGTGCCAGCAGCCAACGGGACAGGGGGCAAGGCTACACCTTC.

The V call is TRBV29-1, the J call TRBJ1-6, with D perhaps matching TRBD1 (5 bases). The germline CDR1 and CDR2 sequences are SQVTM and ANQGSEA. The V and J ends lost 5 bases and 6 bases respectively, with 11 bases between them. The CDR3 spans 13 residues. The CDR3 nucleotides read TGCAGCGTTTCCGGGGGACGTAATTCACCCCTCCACTTT. This encodes CSVSGGRNSPLHF.

This chain joins TRBV11-1 and TRBJ2-2; a weak D match, TRBD2 (5 bases). This CDR3 has 16 amino acids. V lost 7 bases, J lost 1 base, and 16 bases lay in between. Germline CDR1 SGHAT, CDR2 FQDESV (reference sequence). Here the CDR3 DNA reads TGTGCCAGCAACCCCGCAGGAGAGGGGAACACCGGGGAGCTGTTTTTT. This translates into CASNPAGEGNTGELFF.

The J gene is TRBJ1-2, the V gene TRBV29-1; no definite D call. V was cut by 0 bases and J by 8 bases, with 10 bases left in between. CDR1 is SQVTM, CDR2 ANQGSEA, per germline. The CDR3 runs to 12 residues. DNA for the CDR3: TGCAGCGTTGAAGAAGGCCATGGAGGCTACACCTTC. Translation gives CSVEEGHGGYTF.

The chain has TRBV5-1 and TRBJ2-7, with TRBD1 identical over 10 bases. The V segment lost 0 bases and the J segment 2 bases; nucleotides outside the gene matches: 5. The CDR3 sequence is 16 residues long. CDR1 is SGHRS and CDR2 is YFSETQ in the germline V gene. The CDR3 here is CASSLAVGQGTYEQYF. The CDR3 DNA reads as TGCGCCAGCAGCTTGGCCGTGGGACAGGGGACCTACGAGCAGTACTTC.

The chain combines TRBV5-1 with TRBJ2-5; TRBD1 matches at 9 bases. The CDR3 has 14 amino acids. Losses at the gene ends were 6 bases for V and 5 bases for J; bases not matched to a gene: 8. Germline V lookup: CDR1 SGHRS, CDR2 YFSETQ. CDR3 protein: CASNPGQGTETQYF. The CDR3 region has the DNA TGCGCCAGCAACCCCGGACAGGGGACCGAGACCCAGTACTTC.

The chain joins TRBV20-1 to TRBJ1-5; D is perhaps TRBD1 (5 bases). Germline CDR1 and CDR2: DFQATT and SNEGSKA (reference sequence). V was trimmed by 3 bases and J by 7 bases, leaving 16 bases between them. The CDR3 is 14 amino acids. The CDR3 region is CSARMATGIQPQHF. In DNA, the CDR3 is TGCAGTGCTAGGATGGCTACAGGCATCCAGCCCCAGCATTTT.

This clonotype was seen a single time. The chain couples TRBV7-2 to TRBJ2-5, with a possible D match to TRBD1 (6 bases). The CDR3 consists of 14 residues. Germline values: CDR1 SGHTA, CDR2 FQGNSA. V was shortened by 5 bases and J by 1 base, with 11 bases between the two germline ends. In DNA, the CDR3 is TGTGCCAGCAGCCGAACAGGGCTCCAAGAGACCCAGTACTTC. It codes for CASSRTGLQETQYF.

This chain uses TRBV11-2 with TRBJ2-1, with 11 bases identical to TRBD2. This CDR3 is built from 16 residues. Germline-derived CDR1 and CDR2 are SGHAT and FQNNGV. Germline trimming cut 4 bases from V and 9 bases from J; bases unmatched to any gene: 11. The CDR3 DNA reads as TGTGCCAGCAGCTGGGAGACTAGCGGGGTCTTTTTTGAGCAGTTCTTC. Amino acids: CASSWETSGVFFEQFF.

This chain links TRBV7-6 with TRBJ1-3; no reliable D call. The germline V gene has CDR1 SGHVS and CDR2 FNYEAQ. The CDR3 runs 14 residues. V was pared by 5 bases and J by 7 bases, with 15 bases between. CDR3 loop: CASSPSPSSNTIYF. DNA for the CDR3: TGTGCCAGCAGCCCGTCGCCCTCCAGTAACACCATATATTTT. The variable domain in full, completed from reference TRBV7-6 and TRBJ1-3, reads GAGVSQSPRYKVTKRGQDVALRCDPISGHVSLYWYRQALGQGPEFLTYFNYEAQQDKSGLPNDRFSAERPEGSISTLTIQRTEQRDSAMYRCASSPSPSSNTIYFGEGSWLTVV.

The V gene is TRBV6-6, the J gene TRBJ1-2, with D perhaps matching TRBD1 (6 bases). The V gene's germline CDR1 is MNHNY and CDR2 SVGAGI (reference sequence). The CDR3 consists of 13 residues. With 7 bases removed from V and 3 bases from J, the gap between germline ends came to 12 bases. The CDR3 DNA follows: TGTGCCAGCATTGGGGGCCGTGACTATGGCTACACCTTC. This encodes CASIGGRDYGYTF.

This chain joins TRBV7-2 and TRBJ2-6; unclear D gene. Trimming took 1 base from V and 0 from J, leaving 4 bases between them. CDR1 SGHTA and CDR2 FQGNSA come from the germline V gene. The CDR3 loop spans 15 amino acids. The CDR3 is CASSLGPSGANVLTF. CDR3 in DNA: TGTGCCAGCAGCTTAGGCCCCTCTGGGGCCAACGTCCTGACTTTC.

The table lists this clonotype with a few counts. V is TRBV28 and J is TRBJ1-1, with unresolved D. V was pared by 2 bases and J by 0 bases, with 7 bases between. This CDR3 has 14 amino acids. Germline CDR1 is MDHEN and CDR2 is SYDVKM. In nucleotides, the CDR3 is TGTGCCAGCAGTTTAAAAGGTTTGAACACTGAAGCTTTCTTT. Translation gives CASSLKGLNTEAFF.

V is TRBV28 and J is TRBJ2-5, with 10 bases matching TRBD2. Germline trimming cut 4 bases from V and 9 bases from J; bases unmatched to any gene: 14. The CDR3 spans 16 residues. CDR1 MDHEN and CDR2 SYDVKM come from the germline V gene. The CDR3 spells CASSSQGSGRPGAQYF. The CDR3 region has the DNA TGTGCCAGCAGTTCCCAGGGTAGCGGGAGGCCTGGGGCCCAGTACTTC.

The V call is TRBV2, the J call TRBJ2-3; D is ambiguous. Trimming removed 9 bases at V and 3 bases at J, with 4 bases between. This CDR3 has 10 residues. CDR1 is SNHLY and CDR2 is FYNNEI in the germline V gene. The CDR3 DNA follows: TGTGCCAGTGGTACAGATACGCAGTATTTT. Translated, it gives CASGTDTQYF.

The chain carries TRBV3-1 and TRBJ1-1, with 8 bases matching TRBD1. Germline V gene lookup returns CDR1 LGHDT and CDR2 YNNKEL (reference sequence). CDR3 length: 12 amino acids. V lost 8 bases and J lost 5; bases outside the gene matches: 4. This CDR3 is CASGTGGTEAFF. The CDR3 DNA sequence: TGTGCCAGCGGCACAGGGGGAACTGAAGCTTTCTTT.

The chain carries TRBV29-1 and TRBJ2-1; perhaps TRBD1 as D (6 bases). V was cut by 6 bases and J by 5 bases, with 20 bases left in between. The CDR3 consists of 15 residues. Germline loops: CDR1 SQVTM, CDR2 ANQGSEA. The CDR3 reads CSVVPRDTKHNEQFF. Here the CDR3 DNA reads TGCAGCGTCGTTCCTCGGGACACAAAGCACAATGAGCAGTTCTTC.

The V and J genes are TRBV19 and TRBJ2-7, with 9 bases that match TRBD2. CDR3 size: 18 residues. V trimming: 5 bases; J trimming: 2 bases; junction bases outside the gene matches: 16. Germline loops: CDR1 LNHDA, CDR2 SQIVND (reference sequence). CDR3 loop: CASSPRTFAAGGTYEQYF. CDR3 nucleotides: TGTGCCAGTAGTCCCCGAACCTTTGCAGCGGGAGGAACCTACGAGCAGTACTTC.

This rearrangement joins TRBV19 to TRBJ1-5, with D unclear. The CDR3 length is 14 residues. Looked up from germline, CDR1 is LNHDA and CDR2 is SQIVND (reference sequence). The V end lost 1 base, the J end lost 7 bases, and 11 bases lay between the germline ends. CDR3: CASSIVGGGQPQHF. CDR3 nucleotides: TGTGCCAGTAGTATAGTAGGTGGCGGGCAGCCCCAGCATTTT.

This chain joins TRBV30 and TRBJ1-1; D remains ambiguous. Deletions cut 0 bases from V and 0 bases from J, with 11 bases between. The CDR3 runs 15 residues. Germline CDR1 is GTSNPN and CDR2 is SVGIG (reference sequence). The CDR3 sequence: CAWSVSSGMNTEAFF. CDR3 DNA sequence: TGTGCCTGGAGTGTCTCTTCCGGAATGAACACTGAAGCTTTCTTT.

This clonotype was recorded only once. The chain recombines TRBV20-1 with TRBJ2-7, with a weak D call TRBD2 (5 bases). Trimming took 0 bases from V and 2 from J, leaving 14 bases between them. Germline V gene sequence: CDR1 DFQATT, CDR2 SNEGSKA (reference sequence). This CDR3 has 15 amino acids. CDR3 in DNA: TGCAGTGCTAGAGATCGGCGGAGGATTACCTACGAGCAGTACTTC. It codes for CSARDRRRITYEQYF.

This sequence joins TRBV5-1 and TRBJ1-1, with TRBD1 as a possible D gene (5 bases). This CDR3 is built from 14 residues. Trimming stripped 4 bases from V and 7 bases from J, with 17 bases between. CDR1 and CDR2 (germline): SGHRS, YFSETQ. In nucleotides, the CDR3 is TGCGCCAGCAGCCCGGGGGGGGTTTCGGTTGAAGCTTTCTTT. Translating gives CASSPGGVSVEAFF.